This TCR beta chain originates from a study of cytomegalovirus exposure and HLA in healthy donors. Germline CDR1 SGDLS, CDR2 YYNGEE. Trimming cost V 2 bases and J 3 bases; bases outside gene matches: 8. The CDR3 length is 17 residues. This clone was counted between two and nine times. Its cognate antigen is unknown. Study-wide results and limits: In vitro, three CMV-associated chains proved specific for CMV antigens. V- and J-gene trimming in TCR beta was tied to a missense DCLRE1C variant by an analysis performed later.

The PCR was carried out with 60 Vbeta primers and 13 Jbeta primers. Some clones are missing from TCRdb's copy, which holds only in-frame ones; the method was immunoSEQ multiplex PCR. The sample lists some 150,000 clones; about 60% were seen once. Sequencing input: PBMCs. The clonotype was recovered from a woman aged 60-70 years in good health and CMV-seropositive. The chain has TRBV9 and TRBJ2-3; 11 nucleotides line up with TRBD2. CDR3 region: CASSVGLAGGGTDTQYF. CDR3 nucleotides: TGTGCCAGCAGCGTTGGACTAGCGGGTGGGGGGACAGATACGCAGTATTTT.